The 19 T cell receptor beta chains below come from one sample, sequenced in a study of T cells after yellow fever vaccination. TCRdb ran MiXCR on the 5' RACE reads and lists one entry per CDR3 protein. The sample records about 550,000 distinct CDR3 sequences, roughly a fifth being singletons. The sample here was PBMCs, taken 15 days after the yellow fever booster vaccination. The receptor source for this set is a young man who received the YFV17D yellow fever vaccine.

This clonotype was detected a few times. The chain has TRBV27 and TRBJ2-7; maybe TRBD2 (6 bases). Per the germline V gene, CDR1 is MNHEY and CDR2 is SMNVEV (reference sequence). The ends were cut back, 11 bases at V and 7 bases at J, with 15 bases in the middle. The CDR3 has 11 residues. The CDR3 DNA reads TGTGCCCGGGGGAGCGAGAGGGAGCAGTACTTC. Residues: CARGSEREQYF.

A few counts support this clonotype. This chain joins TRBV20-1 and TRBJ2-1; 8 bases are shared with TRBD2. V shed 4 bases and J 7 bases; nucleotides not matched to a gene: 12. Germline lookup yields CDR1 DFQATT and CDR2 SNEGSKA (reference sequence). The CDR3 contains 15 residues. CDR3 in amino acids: CSATKREMRLNEQFF. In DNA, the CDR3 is TGCAGTGCTACCAAGCGGGAGATGAGATTAAATGAGCAGTTCTTC.

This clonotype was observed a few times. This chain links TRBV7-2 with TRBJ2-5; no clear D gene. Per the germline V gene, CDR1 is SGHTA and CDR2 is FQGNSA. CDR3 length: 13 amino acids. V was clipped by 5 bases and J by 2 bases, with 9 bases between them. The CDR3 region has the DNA TGTGCCAGCAGCGAGACCCAGCAAGAGACCCAGTACTTC. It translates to CASSETQQETQYF.

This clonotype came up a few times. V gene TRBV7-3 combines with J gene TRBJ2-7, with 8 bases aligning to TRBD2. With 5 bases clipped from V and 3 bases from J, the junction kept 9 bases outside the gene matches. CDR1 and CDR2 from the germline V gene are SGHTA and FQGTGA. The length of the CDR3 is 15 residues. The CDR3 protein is CASSPNPGTSYEQYF. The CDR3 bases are TGTGCCAGCAGCCCCAACCCAGGGACTAGCTACGAGCAGTACTTC.

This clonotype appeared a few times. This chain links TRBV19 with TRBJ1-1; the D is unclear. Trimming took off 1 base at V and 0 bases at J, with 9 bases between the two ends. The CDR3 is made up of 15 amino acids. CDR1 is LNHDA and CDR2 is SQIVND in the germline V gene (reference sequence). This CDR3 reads CASSIGSLMNTEAFF. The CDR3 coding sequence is TGTGCCAGTAGTATAGGATCCCTCATGAACACTGAAGCTTTCTTT.

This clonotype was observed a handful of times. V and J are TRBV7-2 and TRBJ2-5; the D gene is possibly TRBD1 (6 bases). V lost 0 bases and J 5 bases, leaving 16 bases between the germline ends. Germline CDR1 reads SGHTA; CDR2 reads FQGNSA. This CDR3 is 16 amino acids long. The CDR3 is CASSLAVIQGRETQYF. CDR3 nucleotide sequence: TGTGCCAGCAGCTTAGCGGTAATACAGGGCCGGGAGACCCAGTACTTC.

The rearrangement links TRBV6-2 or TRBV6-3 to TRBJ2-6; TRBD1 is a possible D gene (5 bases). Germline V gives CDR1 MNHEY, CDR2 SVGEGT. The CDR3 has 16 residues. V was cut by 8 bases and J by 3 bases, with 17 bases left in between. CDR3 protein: CASGSGSGGGANVLTF. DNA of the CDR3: TGTGCCAGCGGATCAGGGTCAGGTGGTGGGGCCAACGTCCTGACTTTC.

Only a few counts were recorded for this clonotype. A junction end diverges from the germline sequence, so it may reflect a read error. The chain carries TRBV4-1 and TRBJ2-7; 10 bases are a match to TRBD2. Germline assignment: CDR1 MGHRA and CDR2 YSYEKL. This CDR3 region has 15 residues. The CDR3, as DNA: TGCTCCAGCAGCCAGGTCACTAGCGGGACTGGGGAGCAGTACTTC. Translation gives CSSSQVTSGTGEQYF.

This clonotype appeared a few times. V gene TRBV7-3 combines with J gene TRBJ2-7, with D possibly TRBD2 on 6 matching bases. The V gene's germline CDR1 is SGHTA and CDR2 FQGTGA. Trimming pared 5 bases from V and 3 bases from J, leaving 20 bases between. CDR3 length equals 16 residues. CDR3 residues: CASSHFPGLQSYEQYF. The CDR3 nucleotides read TGTGCCAGCAGCCATTTTCCGGGACTGCAGAGCTACGAGCAGTACTTC.

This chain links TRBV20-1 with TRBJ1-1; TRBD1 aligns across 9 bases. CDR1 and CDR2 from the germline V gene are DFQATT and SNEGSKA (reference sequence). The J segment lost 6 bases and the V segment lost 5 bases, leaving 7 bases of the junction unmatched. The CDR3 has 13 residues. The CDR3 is CSALGQGMAEAFF. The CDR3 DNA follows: TGCAGTGCTCTCGGACAGGGGATGGCTGAAGCTTTCTTT.

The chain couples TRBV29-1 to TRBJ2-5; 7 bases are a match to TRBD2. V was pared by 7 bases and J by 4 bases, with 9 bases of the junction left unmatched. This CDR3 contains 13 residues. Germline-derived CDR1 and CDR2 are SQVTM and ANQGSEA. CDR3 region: CSALAGETETQYF. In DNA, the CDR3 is TGCAGCGCCCTCGCGGGGGAGACAGAGACCCAGTACTTC.

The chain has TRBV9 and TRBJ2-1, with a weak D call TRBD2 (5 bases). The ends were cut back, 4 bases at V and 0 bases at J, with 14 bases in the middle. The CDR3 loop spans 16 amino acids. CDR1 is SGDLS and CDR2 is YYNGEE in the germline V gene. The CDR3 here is CASSPTDSYSYNEQFF. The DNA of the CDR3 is TGTGCCAGCAGCCCCACGGACTCTTACTCCTACAATGAGCAGTTCTTC. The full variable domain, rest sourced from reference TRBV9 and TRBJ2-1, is DSGVTQTPKHLITATGQRVTLRCSPRSGDLSVYWYQQSLDQGLQFLIQYYNGEERAKGNILERFSAQQFPDLHSELNLSSLELGDSALYFCASSPTDSYSYNEQFFGPGTRLTVL.

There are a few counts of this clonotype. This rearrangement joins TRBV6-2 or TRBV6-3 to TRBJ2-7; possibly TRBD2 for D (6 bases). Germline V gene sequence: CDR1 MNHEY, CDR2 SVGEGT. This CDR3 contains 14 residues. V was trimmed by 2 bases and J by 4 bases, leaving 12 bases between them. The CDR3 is CASSYDGTLYEQYF. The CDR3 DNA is TGTGCCAGCAGTTACGACGGGACTCTATACGAGCAGTACTTC.

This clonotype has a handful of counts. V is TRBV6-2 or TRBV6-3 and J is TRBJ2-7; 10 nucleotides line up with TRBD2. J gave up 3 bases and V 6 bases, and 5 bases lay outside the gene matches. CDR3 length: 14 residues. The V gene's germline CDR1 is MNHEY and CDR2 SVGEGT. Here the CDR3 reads CASSRLAGNYEQYF. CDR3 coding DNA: TGTGCCAGCAGCAGACTAGCGGGTAACTACGAGCAGTACTTC.

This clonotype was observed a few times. As DNA, the CDR3 is TGCGCCAGATTCCGGGACACTTCCTACGAGCAGTACTTC. Translated: CARFRDTSYEQYF. The chain links TRBV23-1 to TRBJ2-7, with a possible D match to TRBD1 (6 bases). TRBV23-1 is an ORF, with its function uncertain. The CDR3 is 13 amino acids. Trimming removed 9 bases at V and 1 base at J, with 13 bases between.

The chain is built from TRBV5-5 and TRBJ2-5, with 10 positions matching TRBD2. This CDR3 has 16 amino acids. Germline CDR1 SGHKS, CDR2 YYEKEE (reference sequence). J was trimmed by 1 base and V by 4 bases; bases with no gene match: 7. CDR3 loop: CASSPGLAVSQETQYF. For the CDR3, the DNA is TGTGCCAGCAGCCCTGGACTAGCGGTTTCCCAAGAGACCCAGTACTTC. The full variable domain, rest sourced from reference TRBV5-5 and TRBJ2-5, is DAGVTQSPTHLIKTRGQQVTLRCSPISGHKSVSWYQQVLGQGPQFIFQYYEKEERGRGNFPDRFSARQFPNYSSELNVNALLLGDSALYLCASSPGLAVSQETQYFGPGTRLLVL.

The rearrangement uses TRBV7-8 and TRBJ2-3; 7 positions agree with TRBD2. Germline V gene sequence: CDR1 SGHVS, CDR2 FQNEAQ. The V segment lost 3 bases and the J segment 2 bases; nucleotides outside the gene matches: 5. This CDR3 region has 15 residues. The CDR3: CASSLSSGNTDTQYF. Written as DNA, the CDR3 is TGTGCCAGCAGCTTGTCTAGCGGAAACACAGATACGCAGTATTTT. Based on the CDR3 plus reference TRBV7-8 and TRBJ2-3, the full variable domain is GAGVSQSPRYKVAKRGQDVALRCDPISGHVSLFWYQQALGQGPEFLTYFQNEAQLDKSGLPSDRFFAERPEGSVSTLKIQRTQQEDSAVYLCASSLSSGNTDTQYFGPGTRLTVL.

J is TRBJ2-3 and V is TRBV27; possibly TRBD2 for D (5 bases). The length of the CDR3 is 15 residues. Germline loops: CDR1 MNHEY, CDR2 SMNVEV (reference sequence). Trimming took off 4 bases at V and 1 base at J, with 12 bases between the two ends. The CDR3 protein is CASSSYSEGTDTQYF. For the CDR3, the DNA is TGTGCCAGCAGTTCCTATTCGGAGGGCACAGATACGCAGTATTTT.

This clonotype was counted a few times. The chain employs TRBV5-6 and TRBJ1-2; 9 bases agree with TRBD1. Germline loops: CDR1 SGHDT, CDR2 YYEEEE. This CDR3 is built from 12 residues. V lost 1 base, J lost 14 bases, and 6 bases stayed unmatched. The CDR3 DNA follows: TGTGCCAGCAGCTTGAGGGACAGGGCGGATACCTTC. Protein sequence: CASSLRDRADTF.